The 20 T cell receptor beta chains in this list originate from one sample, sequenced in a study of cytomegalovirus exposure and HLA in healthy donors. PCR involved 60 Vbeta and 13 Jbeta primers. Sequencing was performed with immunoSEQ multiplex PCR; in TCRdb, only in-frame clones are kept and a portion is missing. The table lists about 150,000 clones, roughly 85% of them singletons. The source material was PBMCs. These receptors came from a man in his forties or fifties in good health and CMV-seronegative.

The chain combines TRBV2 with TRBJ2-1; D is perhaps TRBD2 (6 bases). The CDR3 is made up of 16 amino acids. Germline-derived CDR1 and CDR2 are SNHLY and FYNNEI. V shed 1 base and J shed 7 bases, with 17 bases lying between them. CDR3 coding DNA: TGTGCCAGCAGTGAAGGCGGGACCTCCTGGGGAAATGAGCAGTTCTTC. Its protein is CASSEGGTSWGNEQFF.

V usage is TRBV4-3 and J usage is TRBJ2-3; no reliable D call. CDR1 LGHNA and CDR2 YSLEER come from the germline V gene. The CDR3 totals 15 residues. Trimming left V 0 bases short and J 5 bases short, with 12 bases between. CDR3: CASSQEKSDIDTQYF. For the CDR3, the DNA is TGCGCCAGCAGCCAAGAGAAGTCAGATATAGATACGCAGTATTTT.

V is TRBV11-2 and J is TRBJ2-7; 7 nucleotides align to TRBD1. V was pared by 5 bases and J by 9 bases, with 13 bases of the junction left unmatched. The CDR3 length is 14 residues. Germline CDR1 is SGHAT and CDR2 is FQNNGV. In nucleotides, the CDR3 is TGTGCCAGCAGCAGGGACAGCAACTCCCTCCGGCAGTACTTC. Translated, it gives CASSRDSNSLRQYF.

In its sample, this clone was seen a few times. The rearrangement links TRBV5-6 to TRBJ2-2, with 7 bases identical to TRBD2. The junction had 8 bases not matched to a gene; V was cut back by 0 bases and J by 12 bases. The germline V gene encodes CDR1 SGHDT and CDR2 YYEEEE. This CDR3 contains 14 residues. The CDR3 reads CASSLDARGCKLFF. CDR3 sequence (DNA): TGTGCCAGCAGCTTGGATGCGCGGGGGTGTAAGCTGTTTTTT.

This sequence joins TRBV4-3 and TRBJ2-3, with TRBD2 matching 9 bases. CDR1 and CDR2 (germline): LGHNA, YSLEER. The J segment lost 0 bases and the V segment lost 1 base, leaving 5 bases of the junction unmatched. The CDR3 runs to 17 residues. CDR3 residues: CASSQGPSGASTDTQYF. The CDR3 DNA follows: TGCGCCAGCAGCCAAGGGCCTAGCGGGGCTAGCACAGATACGCAGTATTTT.

CDR3 amino acids: CASRGLAGESEAFF. Here the CDR3 DNA reads TGTGCCAGCAGGGGACTCGCCGGAGAGTCTGAAGCTTTCTTT. The rearrangement uses TRBV2 and TRBJ1-1, with D perhaps matching TRBD1 (5 bases). This CDR3 is built from 14 residues. The V gene's germline CDR1 is SNHLY and CDR2 FYNNEI. Trimming removed 6 bases at V and 6 bases at J, with 17 bases between. The variable domain in full, completed from reference TRBV2 and TRBJ1-1, reads EPEVTQTPSHQVTQMGQEVILRCVPISNHLYFYWYRQILGQKVEFLVSFYNNEISEKSEIFDDQFSVERPDGSNFTLKIRSTKLEDSAMYFCASRGLAGESEAFFGQGTRLTVV.

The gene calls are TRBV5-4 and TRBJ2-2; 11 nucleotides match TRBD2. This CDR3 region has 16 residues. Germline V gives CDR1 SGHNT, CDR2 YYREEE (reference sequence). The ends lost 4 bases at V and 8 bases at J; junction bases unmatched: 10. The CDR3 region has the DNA TGTGCCAGCAGCGCAGGGACTAGCGGCGGGTATGGGGAGCTGTTTTTT. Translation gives CASSAGTSGGYGELFF. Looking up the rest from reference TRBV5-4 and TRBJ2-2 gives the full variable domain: ETGVTQSPTHLIKTRGQQVTLRCSSQSGHNTVSWYQQALGQGPQFIFQYYREEENGRGNFPPRFSGLQFPNYSSELNVNALELDDSALYLCASSAGTSGGYGELFFGEGSRLTVL.

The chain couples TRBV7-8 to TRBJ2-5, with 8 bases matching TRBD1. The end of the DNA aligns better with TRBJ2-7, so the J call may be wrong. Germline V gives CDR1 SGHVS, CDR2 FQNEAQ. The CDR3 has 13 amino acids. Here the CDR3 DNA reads TGTGCCAGCAGCCCCGGGACAGGCTACGAGCAGTACTTC. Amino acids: CASSPGTGYEQYF.

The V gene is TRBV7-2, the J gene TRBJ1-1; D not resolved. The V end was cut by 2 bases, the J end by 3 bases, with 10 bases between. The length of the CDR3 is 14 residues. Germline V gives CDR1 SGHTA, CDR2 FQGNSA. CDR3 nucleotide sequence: TGTGCCAGCAGCTTATCCGCCAGATACACTGAAGCTTTCTTT. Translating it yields CASSLSARYTEAFF.

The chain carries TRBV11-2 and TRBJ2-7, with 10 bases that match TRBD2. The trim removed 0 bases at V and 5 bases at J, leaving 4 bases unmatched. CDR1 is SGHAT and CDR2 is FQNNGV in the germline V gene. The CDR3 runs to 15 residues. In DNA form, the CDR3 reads TGTGCCAGCAGCTTAGAACTAGCGGGAATCCACGAGCAGTACTTC. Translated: CASSLELAGIHEQYF. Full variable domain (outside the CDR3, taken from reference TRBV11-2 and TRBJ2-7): EAGVAQSPRYKIIEKRQSVAFWCNPISGHATLYWYQQILGQGPKLLIQFQNNGVVDDSQLPKDRFSAERLKGVDSTLKIQPAKLEDSAVYLCASSLELAGIHEQYFGPGTRLTVT.

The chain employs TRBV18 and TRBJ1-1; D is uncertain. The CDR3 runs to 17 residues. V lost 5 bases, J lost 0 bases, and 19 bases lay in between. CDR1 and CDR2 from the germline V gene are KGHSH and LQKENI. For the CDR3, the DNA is TGTGCCAGCTCAAGGGAGGGAGGAAATTTAATGAACACTGAAGCTTTCTTT. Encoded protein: CASSREGGNLMNTEAFF.

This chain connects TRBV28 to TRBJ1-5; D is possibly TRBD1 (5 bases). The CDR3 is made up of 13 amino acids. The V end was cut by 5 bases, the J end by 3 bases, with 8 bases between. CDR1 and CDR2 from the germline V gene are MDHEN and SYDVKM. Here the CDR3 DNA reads TGTGCCAGCAGTCAGGGTGTCAATCAGCCCCAGCATTTT. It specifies CASSQGVNQPQHF.

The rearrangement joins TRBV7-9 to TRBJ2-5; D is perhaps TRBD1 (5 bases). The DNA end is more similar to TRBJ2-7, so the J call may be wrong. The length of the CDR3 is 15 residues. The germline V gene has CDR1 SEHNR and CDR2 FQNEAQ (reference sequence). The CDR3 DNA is TGTGCCAGCAGCTTAGGACCAGGGAAGTACTACGAGCAGTACTTC. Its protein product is CASSLGPGKYYEQYF.

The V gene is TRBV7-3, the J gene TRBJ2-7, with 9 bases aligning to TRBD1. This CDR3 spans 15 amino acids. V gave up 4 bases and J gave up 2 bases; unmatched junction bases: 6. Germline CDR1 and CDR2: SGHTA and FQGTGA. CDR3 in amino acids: CASSSGQGLTYEQYF. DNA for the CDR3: TGTGCCAGCAGCTCCGGACAGGGGCTTACCTACGAGCAGTACTTC.

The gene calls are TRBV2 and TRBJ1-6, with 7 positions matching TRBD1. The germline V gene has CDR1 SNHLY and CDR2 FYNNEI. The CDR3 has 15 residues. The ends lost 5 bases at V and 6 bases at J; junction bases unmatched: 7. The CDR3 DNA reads TGTGCCAGCAGTCCTGGGACAGCCTTTAATTCACCCCTCCACTTT. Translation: CASSPGTAFNSPLHF. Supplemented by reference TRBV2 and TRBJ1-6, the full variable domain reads EPEVTQTPSHQVTQMGQEVILRCVPISNHLYFYWYRQILGQKVEFLVSFYNNEISEKSEIFDDQFSVERPDGSNFTLKIRSTKLEDSAMYFCASSPGTAFNSPLHFGNGTRLTVT.

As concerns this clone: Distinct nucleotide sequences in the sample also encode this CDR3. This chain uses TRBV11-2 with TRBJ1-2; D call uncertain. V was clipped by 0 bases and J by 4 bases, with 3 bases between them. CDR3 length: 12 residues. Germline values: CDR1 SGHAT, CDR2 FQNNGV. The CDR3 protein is CASSLDSYGYTF. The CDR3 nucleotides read TGTGCCAGCAGCTTAGATAGCTATGGCTACACCTTC. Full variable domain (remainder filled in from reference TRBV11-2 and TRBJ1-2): EAGVAQSPRYKIIEKRQSVAFWCNPISGHATLYWYQQILGQGPKLLIQFQNNGVVDDSQLPKDRFSAERLKGVDSTLKIQPAKLEDSAVYLCASSLDSYGYTFGSGTRLTVV.

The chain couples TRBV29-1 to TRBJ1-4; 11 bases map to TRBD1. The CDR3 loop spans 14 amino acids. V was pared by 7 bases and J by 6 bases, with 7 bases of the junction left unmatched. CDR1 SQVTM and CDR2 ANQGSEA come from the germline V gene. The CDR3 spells CSALRTGGDEKLFF. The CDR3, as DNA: TGCAGCGCCCTGCGGACAGGGGGCGATGAAAAACTGTTTTTT.

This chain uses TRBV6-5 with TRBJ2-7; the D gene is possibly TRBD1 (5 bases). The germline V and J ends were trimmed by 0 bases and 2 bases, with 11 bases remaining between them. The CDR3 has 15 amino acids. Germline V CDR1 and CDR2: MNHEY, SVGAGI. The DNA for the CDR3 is TGTGCCAGCAGTTACTCGACAGCATCGACCTACGAGCAGTACTTC. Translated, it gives CASSYSTASTYEQYF.

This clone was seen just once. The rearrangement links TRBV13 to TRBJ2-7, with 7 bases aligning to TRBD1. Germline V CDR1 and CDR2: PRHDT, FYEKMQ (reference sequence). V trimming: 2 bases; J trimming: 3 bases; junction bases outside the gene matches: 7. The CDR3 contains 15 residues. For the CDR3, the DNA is TGTGCCAGCAGCTTAACAGGGGCGACCATCTACGAGCAGTACTTC. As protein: CASSLTGATIYEQYF.

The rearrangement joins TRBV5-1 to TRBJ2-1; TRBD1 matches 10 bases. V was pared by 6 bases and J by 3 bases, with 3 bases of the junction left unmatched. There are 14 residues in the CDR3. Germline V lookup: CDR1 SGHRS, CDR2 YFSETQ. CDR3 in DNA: TGCGCCAGCACCGGGGACAGGGGCTACAATGAGCAGTTCTTC. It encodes CASTGDRGYNEQFF.